This entry lists 24 T cell receptor beta chains sequenced from one sample in a study of identical twins. TCRdb ran MiXCR on the 5' RACE reads and lists one entry per CDR3 protein. The table has around 500,000 distinct CDR3 sequences, 14% seen once. A further study also used this sample, focusing on yellow fever vaccine responses in identical twins.

The source material was CD4+ T cells sorted from blood. The source of these receptors is a woman aged 18-35 years in good health.

This rearrangement joins TRBV2 to TRBJ2-4, with D possibly TRBD1 on 6 matching bases. In germline, CDR1 is SNHLY, CDR2 FYNNEI. The length of the CDR3 is 18 residues. V lost 8 bases and J lost 2, with 25 bases in between. CDR3 sequence (DNA): TGTGCCAGCTCTACCAGGCACCCGAGCCAGGGGACCAAAAACATTCAGTACTTC. Its protein product is CASSTRHPSQGTKNIQYF.

In this sample, this clonotype turned up a few times. The rearrangement uses TRBV7-2 and TRBJ2-7; no reliable D call. V shed 0 bases and J shed 6 bases, with 9 bases lying between them. Per germline, CDR1 SGHTA and CDR2 FQGNSA. CDR3 length equals 13 residues. Here the CDR3 DNA reads TGTGCCAGCAGCTTAGCCGAGGTGGGCGAGCAGTACTTC. Encoded protein: CASSLAEVGEQYF.

In its sample, this clonotype was seen a few times. The rearrangement links TRBV6-1 to TRBJ1-1; D is undetermined. Between the trimmed V and J ends, which lost 5 bases and 2 bases, there was a span of 9 bases. CDR1 and CDR2 from the germline V gene are MNHNS and SASEGT. This CDR3 region has 13 residues. As DNA, the CDR3 is TGTGCCAGCAGTACCCGCGGAAACACTGAAGCTTTCTTT. It is translated as CASSTRGNTEAFF.

In its sample, this clonotype was seen a few times. The rearrangement joins TRBV6-1 to TRBJ2-3, with D tentatively TRBD1 or TRBD2 (7 bases each). Trimming took 0 bases from V and 0 from J, leaving 16 bases between them. Germline V gene sequence: CDR1 MNHNS, CDR2 SASEGT. This CDR3 has 18 amino acids. The CDR3 DNA follows: TGTGCCAGCAGTGAAGCCCTTCGACAGGGAGGGAGCACAGATACGCAGTATTTT. This translates into CASSEALRQGGSTDTQYF.

This clonotype was picked up many times. The V and J genes are TRBV12-3 or TRBV12-4 and TRBJ1-4; 7 nucleotides line up with TRBD1. The trim removed 1 base at V and 8 bases at J, leaving 1 base unmatched. The CDR3 runs 13 residues. The CDR3 DNA reads TGTGCCAGCAGTTTAGGGGGACAGGAAAAACTGTTTTTT. As protein: CASSLGGQEKLFF.

This clonotype was recorded a few times. This chain joins TRBV20-1 and TRBJ2-3, with D maybe TRBD2 (5 bases). Germline assignment: CDR1 DFQATT and CDR2 SNEGSKA (reference sequence). The CDR3 is made up of 16 amino acids. With 1 base removed from V and 0 bases from J, the gap between germline ends came to 14 bases. The CDR3 sequence: CSARVSSGLSTDTQYF. The CDR3 nucleotides are TGCAGTGCTAGAGTGTCCAGCGGTTTAAGCACAGATACGCAGTATTTT.

CDR3 sequence: CASSLARAPYNEQFF. The CDR3 DNA is TGCGCCAGCAGCTTGGCCAGGGCCCCTTACAATGAGCAGTTCTTC. This chain connects TRBV5-1 to TRBJ2-1, with TRBD1 as a possible D gene (5 bases). V lost 0 bases to trimming and J lost 4 bases, with 11 bases between them. Germline CDR1 reads SGHRS; CDR2 reads YFSETQ. This CDR3 has 15 residues.

J is TRBJ2-3 and V is TRBV29-1, with TRBD1 identical over 9 bases. From germline, CDR1 is SQVTM and CDR2 ANQGSEA. This CDR3 region has 15 residues. Losses at the gene ends were 6 bases for V and 0 bases for J; bases not matched to a gene: 7. Here the CDR3 DNA reads TGCAGCGTCAGGGGGGACAGGGATAGCACAGATACGCAGTATTTT. Its translation is CSVRGDRDSTDTQYF.

In this sample, this clonotype turned up a few times. This chain joins TRBV14 and TRBJ2-5, with D maybe TRBD1 (5 bases). This CDR3 is built from 15 residues. V was shortened by 4 bases and J by 3 bases, with 15 bases between the two germline ends. Germline values: CDR1 SGHDN, CDR2 FVKESK. The CDR3 protein is CASSRYRTSKETQYF. CDR3 coding DNA: TGTGCCAGCAGCCGTTACAGGACCTCGAAAGAGACCCAGTACTTC. The complete variable domain, with remaining parts taken from reference TRBV14 and TRBJ2-5, reads EAGVTQFPSHSVIEKGQTVTLRCDPISGHDNLYWYRRVMGKEIKFLLHFVKESKQDESGMPNNRFLAERTGGTYSTLKVQPAELEDSGVYFCASSRYRTSKETQYFGPGTRLLVL.

The gene calls are TRBV2 and TRBJ2-3, with 7 bases fitting TRBD2. V trimming: 5 bases; J trimming: 0 bases; junction bases outside the gene matches: 11. The germline V gene encodes CDR1 SNHLY and CDR2 FYNNEI. The CDR3 covers 17 residues. This chain's CDR3 is CASSIWSGVISTDTQYF. Written as DNA, the CDR3 is TGTGCCAGCAGTATATGGAGCGGGGTAATCAGCACAGATACGCAGTATTTT. Drawing the rest from reference TRBV2 and TRBJ2-3, the complete variable domain is EPEVTQTPSHQVTQMGQEVILRCVPISNHLYFYWYRQILGQKVEFLVSFYNNEISEKSEIFDDQFSVERPDGSNFTLKIRSTKLEDSAMYFCASSIWSGVISTDTQYFGPGTRLTVL.

V usage is TRBV7-6 and J usage is TRBJ2-5; the match to TRBD2 covers 7 bases. CDR1 and CDR2 (germline): SGHVS, FNYEAQ. The CDR3 spans 17 residues. Trimming cost V 3 bases and J 0 bases; bases outside gene matches: 10. The CDR3 here is CASSFVPPGGYQETQYF. The CDR3 DNA is TGTGCCAGCAGCTTCGTGCCCCCCGGGGGGTACCAAGAGACCCAGTACTTC.

The table lists this clonotype with a few counts. This rearrangement joins TRBV7-9 to TRBJ1-5; D not certain. The CDR3 length is 12 residues. From germline, CDR1 is SEHNR and CDR2 FQNEAQ (reference sequence). V was clipped by 3 bases and J by 4 bases, with 4 bases between them. The CDR3: CASSLENQPQHF. CDR3 coding DNA: TGTGCCAGCAGCTTGGAGAATCAGCCCCAGCATTTT.

This clonotype was counted a few times. The J gene is TRBJ2-3, the V gene TRBV29-1; 7 positions match TRBD2. The CDR3 is 15 amino acids. Germline assignment: CDR1 SQVTM and CDR2 ANQGSEA. V shed 5 bases, J shed 2 bases, and the junction held 10 bases outside the gene matches. Written as DNA, the CDR3 is TGCAGCGTTACACCGACTAGCCAAAACACAGATACGCAGTATTTT. Translation: CSVTPTSQNTDTQYF.

The rearrangement uses TRBV6-5 and TRBJ2-5; 10 bases are shared with TRBD1. V trimming: 7 bases; J trimming: 5 bases; junction bases outside the gene matches: 1. This CDR3 is built from 12 residues. In germline, CDR1 is MNHEY, CDR2 SVGAGI. The CDR3 here is CASKTGGETQYF. The CDR3 coding sequence is TGTGCCAGCAAGACAGGGGGCGAGACCCAGTACTTC.

This clonotype was picked up a small number of times. V usage is TRBV5-5 and J usage is TRBJ2-5, with D possibly TRBD2 on 6 matching bases. This CDR3 contains 14 residues. With 4 bases removed from V and 5 bases from J, the gap between germline ends came to 15 bases. Germline CDR1 reads SGHKS; CDR2 reads YYEKEE (reference sequence). CDR3: CASSHTGRGETQYF. The CDR3 nucleotides read TGTGCCAGCAGCCACACAGGCCGGGGGGAGACCCAGTACTTC.

This clonotype has a handful of counts. The rearrangement joins TRBV29-1 to TRBJ2-5, with 9 bases aligning to TRBD1. This CDR3 is built from 15 residues. The V segment lost 8 bases and the J segment 2 bases; nucleotides outside the gene matches: 12. The germline CDR1 and CDR2 sequences are SQVTM and ANQGSEA. CDR3 protein: CSHVGDRGYQETQYF. The DNA for the CDR3 is TGCAGCCACGTGGGAGACAGGGGGTATCAAGAGACCCAGTACTTC.

This clonotype has more than one count but fewer than ten. V usage is TRBV7-2 and J usage is TRBJ2-3; 7 bases map to TRBD2. This CDR3 contains 16 residues. V lost 5 bases and J lost 4; bases outside the gene matches: 12. CDR1 is SGHTA, CDR2 FQGNSA, per germline. Written as DNA, the CDR3 is TGTGCCAGCAGCCAGAGGTCAGCGGGGTTCGCAGATACGCAGTATTTT. It codes for CASSQRSAGFADTQYF. The whole variable domain, filled in from reference TRBV7-2 and TRBJ2-3, reads GAGVSQSPSNKVTEKGKDVELRCDPISGHTALYWYRQSLGQGLEFLIYFQGNSAPDKSGLPSDRFSAERTGGSVSTLTIQRTQQEDSAVYLCASSQRSAGFADTQYFGPGTRLTVL.

The chain links TRBV9 to TRBJ2-7; the D is unclear. Trimming pared 0 bases from V and 0 bases from J, leaving 7 bases between. The CDR3 has 14 amino acids. CDR1 and CDR2 (germline): SGDLS, YYNGEE. The CDR3 reads CASSVEAGSYEQYF. The DNA for the CDR3 is TGTGCCAGCAGCGTAGAAGCCGGCTCCTACGAGCAGTACTTC. The full variable domain, completed using reference TRBV9 and TRBJ2-7, is DSGVTQTPKHLITATGQRVTLRCSPRSGDLSVYWYQQSLDQGLQFLIQYYNGEERAKGNILERFSAQQFPDLHSELNLSSLELGDSALYFCASSVEAGSYEQYFGPGTRLTVT.

The chain joins TRBV6-5 to TRBJ2-5; 8 bases fit TRBD1. Trimming cost V 2 bases and J 7 bases; bases outside gene matches: 9. The CDR3 has 15 amino acids. Germline CDR1 reads MNHEY; CDR2 reads SVGAGI. The CDR3 nucleotides are TGTGCCAGCAGTTACGACAGGGGAGTTATCGGGACCCAGTACTTC. This gives the protein CASSYDRGVIGTQYF.

V usage is TRBV5-1 and J usage is TRBJ2-5; D is uncertain. Germline V gene data show CDR1 as SGHRS and CDR2 as YFSETQ. The CDR3 runs 14 residues. Trimming cost V 0 bases and J 4 bases, with 10 bases left between them. The CDR3 spells CASSLAVSGETQYF. CDR3 DNA: TGCGCCAGCAGCTTGGCCGTGTCTGGAGAGACCCAGTACTTC.

This chain connects TRBV3-1 to TRBJ1-2; 7 bases are a match to TRBD1. The germline CDR1 and CDR2 sequences are LGHDT and YNNKEL (reference sequence). The CDR3 length is 13 residues. J was trimmed by 8 bases and V by 6 bases; bases with no gene match: 9. The CDR3 DNA reads TGTGCCAGCAGACTGACAGGGCTAGGAGGCTACACCTTC. This encodes CASRLTGLGGYTF. The whole variable domain, filled in from reference TRBV3-1 and TRBJ1-2, reads DTAVSQTPKYLVTQMGNDKSIKCEQNLGHDTMYWYKQDSKKFLKIMFSYNNKELIINETVPNRFSPKSPDKAHLNLHINSLELGDSAVYFCASRLTGLGGYTFGSGTRLTVV.

This clonotype was seen a handful of times. The chain employs TRBV5-1 and TRBJ2-3; 9 nucleotides align to TRBD2. The junction had 2 bases not matched to a gene; V was cut back by 0 bases and J by 6 bases. Germline lookup yields CDR1 SGHRS and CDR2 YFSETQ. The CDR3 spans 14 residues. The CDR3 spells CASSLETSGDTQYF. In DNA form, the CDR3 reads TGCGCCAGCAGCTTGGAAACTAGCGGGGATACGCAGTATTTT.

The chain is built from TRBV5-1 and TRBJ1-4, with D uncertain. The CDR3 extends over 15 amino acids. V was pared by 5 bases and J by 5 bases, with 16 bases between. Per germline, CDR1 SGHRS and CDR2 YFSETQ. This CDR3 reads CASSRAGALNEKLFF. DNA of the CDR3: TGCGCCAGCAGTAGGGCAGGTGCCCTCAATGAAAAACTGTTTTTT.

The gene calls are TRBV5-8 and TRBJ1-5; D is possibly TRBD1 (5 bases). Germline V gene lookup returns CDR1 SGHTS and CDR2 YDEGEE. Trimming took off 0 bases at V and 7 bases at J, with 14 bases between the two ends. This CDR3 contains 15 residues. As DNA, the CDR3 is TGTGCCAGCAGCTTGGACAAGGGGCTGGGACAGCCCCAGCATTTT. Translation gives CASSLDKGLGQPQHF.